The clone carrying this T cell receptor (beta chain) was picked up many times. Its antigen is still unknown. Profiling relied on immunoSEQ multiplex PCR, and the TCRdb table lists in-frame clones only, not all of them. The sample lists about 96,000 clones; 80% to 90% were seen once. The sample belongs to a study of T cell responses to AZD1222 COVID-19 vaccine. Study-level points and caveats: At study baseline, merely about 6 AZD1222 recipients were seropositive.

This CDR3 has 16 amino acids. J was trimmed by 0 bases and V by 5 bases; bases with no gene match: 3. Germline assignment: CDR1 SGHTA and CDR2 FQGNSA. The sequences come from peripheral blood, collected on day 0 of AZD1222 vaccination. The V and J genes are TRBV7-2 and TRBJ2-2; 10 nucleotides line up with TRBD2. The sequence was obtained from an adult in good health. The CDR3 DNA reads as TGTGCCAGCAGCCCACTAGCGGGGCCGAACACCGGGGAGCTGTTTTTT. Its protein is CASSPLAGPNTGELFF.